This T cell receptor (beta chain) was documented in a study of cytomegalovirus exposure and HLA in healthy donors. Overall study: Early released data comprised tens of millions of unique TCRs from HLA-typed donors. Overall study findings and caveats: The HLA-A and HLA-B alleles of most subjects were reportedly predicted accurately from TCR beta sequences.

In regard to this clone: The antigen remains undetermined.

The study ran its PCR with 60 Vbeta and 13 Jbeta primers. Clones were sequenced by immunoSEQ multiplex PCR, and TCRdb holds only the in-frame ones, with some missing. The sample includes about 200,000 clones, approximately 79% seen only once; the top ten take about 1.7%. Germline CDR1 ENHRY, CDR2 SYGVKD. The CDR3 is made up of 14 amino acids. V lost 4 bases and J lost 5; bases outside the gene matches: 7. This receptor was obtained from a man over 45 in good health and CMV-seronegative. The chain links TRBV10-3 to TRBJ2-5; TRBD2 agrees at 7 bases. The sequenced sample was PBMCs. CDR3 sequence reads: CAISGGGGRETQYF. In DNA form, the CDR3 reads TGTGCCATCAGTGGTGGGGGGGGTCGGGAGACCCAGTACTTC.